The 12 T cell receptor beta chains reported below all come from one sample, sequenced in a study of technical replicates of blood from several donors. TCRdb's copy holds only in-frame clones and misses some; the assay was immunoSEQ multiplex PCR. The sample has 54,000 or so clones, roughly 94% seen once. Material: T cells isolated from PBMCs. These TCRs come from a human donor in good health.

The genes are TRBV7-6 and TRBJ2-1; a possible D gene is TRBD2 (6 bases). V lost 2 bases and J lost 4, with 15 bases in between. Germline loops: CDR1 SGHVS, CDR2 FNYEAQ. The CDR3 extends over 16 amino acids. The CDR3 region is CASSLMRRATYNEQFF. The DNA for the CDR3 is TGTGCCAGCAGCTTAATGAGGAGGGCAACATACAATGAGCAGTTCTTC.

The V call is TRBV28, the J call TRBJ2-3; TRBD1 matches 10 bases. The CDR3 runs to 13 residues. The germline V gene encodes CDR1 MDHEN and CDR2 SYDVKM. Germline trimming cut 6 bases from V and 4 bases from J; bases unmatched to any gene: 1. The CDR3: CASRGTGADTQYF. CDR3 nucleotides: TGTGCCAGCAGGGGGACAGGGGCAGATACGCAGTATTTT. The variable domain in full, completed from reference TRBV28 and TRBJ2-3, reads DVKVTQSSRYLVKRTGEKVFLECVQDMDHENMFWYRQDPGLGLRLIYFSYDVKMKEKGDIPEGYSVSREKKERFSLILESASTNQTSMYLCASRGTGADTQYFGPGTRLTVL.

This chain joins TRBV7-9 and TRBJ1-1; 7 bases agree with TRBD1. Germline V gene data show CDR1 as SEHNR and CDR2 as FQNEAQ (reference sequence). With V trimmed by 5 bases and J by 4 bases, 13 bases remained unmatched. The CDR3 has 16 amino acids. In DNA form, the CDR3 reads TGTGCCAGCAGCGACACATCCGACAGGGCCGGCACTGAAGCTTTCTTT. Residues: CASSDTSDRAGTEAFF. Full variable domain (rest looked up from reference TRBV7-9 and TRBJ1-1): DTGVSQNPRHKITKRGQNVTFRCDPISEHNRLYWYRQTLGQGPEFLTYFQNEAQLEKSRLLSDRFSAERPKGSFSTLEIQRTEQGDSAMYLCASSDTSDRAGTEAFFGQGTRLTVV.

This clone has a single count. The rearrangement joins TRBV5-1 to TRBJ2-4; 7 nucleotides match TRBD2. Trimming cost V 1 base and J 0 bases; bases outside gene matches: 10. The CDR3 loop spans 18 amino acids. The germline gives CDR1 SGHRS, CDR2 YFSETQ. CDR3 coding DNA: TGCGCCAGCAGCTTGAACAAGGGCGGGAGAGTAGCCAAAAACATTCAGTACTTC. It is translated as CASSLNKGGRVAKNIQYF.

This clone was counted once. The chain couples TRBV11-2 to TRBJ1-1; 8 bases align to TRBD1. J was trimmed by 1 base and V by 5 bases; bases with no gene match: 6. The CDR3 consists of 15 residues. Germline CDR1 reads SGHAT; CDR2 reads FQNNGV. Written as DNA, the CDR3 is TGTGCCAGCAGCACATTCAGGGGGCCGAACACTGAAGCTTTCTTT. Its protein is CASSTFRGPNTEAFF. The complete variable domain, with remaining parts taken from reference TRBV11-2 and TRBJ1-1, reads EAGVAQSPRYKIIEKRQSVAFWCNPISGHATLYWYQQILGQGPKLLIQFQNNGVVDDSQLPKDRFSAERLKGVDSTLKIQPAKLEDSAVYLCASSTFRGPNTEAFFGQGTRLTVV.

CDR3 amino acids: CASSLEKTEPNSPLHF. Written as DNA, the CDR3 is TGTGCCAGCAGCTTAGAGAAGACAGAGCCCAATTCACCCCTCCACTTT. The rearrangement joins TRBV7-9 to TRBJ1-6; weak D call: TRBD1 (5 bases). Trimming removed 1 base from V and 7 bases from J, with 14 bases in between. CDR1 SEHNR and CDR2 FQNEAQ come from the germline V gene (reference sequence). The CDR3 is 16 residues long.

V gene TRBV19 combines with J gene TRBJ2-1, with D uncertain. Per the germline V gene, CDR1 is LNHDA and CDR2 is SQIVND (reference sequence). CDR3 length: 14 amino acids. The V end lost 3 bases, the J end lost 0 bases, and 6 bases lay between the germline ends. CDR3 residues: CASSIGGSYNEQFF. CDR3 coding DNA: TGTGCCAGTAGTATCGGCGGCTCCTACAATGAGCAGTTCTTC.

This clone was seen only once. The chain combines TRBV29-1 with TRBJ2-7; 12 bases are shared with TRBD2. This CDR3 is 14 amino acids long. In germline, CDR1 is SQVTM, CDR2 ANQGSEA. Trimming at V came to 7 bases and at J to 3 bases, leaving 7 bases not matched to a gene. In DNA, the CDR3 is TGCAGCGCCGTGCGGACTAGCGGGGACTACGAGCAGTACTTC. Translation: CSAVRTSGDYEQYF.

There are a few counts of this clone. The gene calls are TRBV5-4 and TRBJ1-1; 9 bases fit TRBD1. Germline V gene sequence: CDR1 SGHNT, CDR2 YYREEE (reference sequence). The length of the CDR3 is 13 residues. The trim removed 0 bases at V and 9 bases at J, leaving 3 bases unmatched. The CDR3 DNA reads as TGTGCCAGCAGCTTGGGGGGGACAGGGAAAGCTTTCTTT. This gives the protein CASSLGGTGKAFF.

CDR3: CASSPGSWGRWYEQYF. In DNA form, the CDR3 reads TGTGCCAGCAGCCCGGGGTCATGGGGGCGATGGTACGAGCAGTACTTC. The genes are TRBV7-9 and TRBJ2-7; tentatively, D is TRBD1 (6 bases). Germline CDR1 SEHNR, CDR2 FQNEAQ (reference sequence). V was clipped by 5 bases and J by 4 bases, with 21 bases between them. The CDR3 runs 16 residues. The full variable domain, rest sourced from reference TRBV7-9 and TRBJ2-7, is DTGVSQNPRHKITKRGQNVTFRCDPISEHNRLYWYRQTLGQGPEFLTYFQNEAQLEKSRLLSDRFSAERPKGSFSTLEIQRTEQGDSAMYLCASSPGSWGRWYEQYFGPGTRLTVT.

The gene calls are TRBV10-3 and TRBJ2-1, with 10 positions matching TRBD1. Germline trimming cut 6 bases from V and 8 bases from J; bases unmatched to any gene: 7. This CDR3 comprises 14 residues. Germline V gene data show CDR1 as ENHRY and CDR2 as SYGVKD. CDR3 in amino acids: CAIRPGQGSDEQFF. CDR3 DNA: TGTGCCATCAGACCGGGACAGGGGAGCGATGAGCAGTTCTTC.

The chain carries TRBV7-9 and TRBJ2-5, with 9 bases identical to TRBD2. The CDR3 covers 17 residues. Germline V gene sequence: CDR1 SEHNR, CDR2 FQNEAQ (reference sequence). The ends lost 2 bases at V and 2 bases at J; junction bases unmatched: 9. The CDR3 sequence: CASSLSLTTSGQETQYF. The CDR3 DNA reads TGTGCCAGCAGCTTATCCTTGACTACTAGCGGGCAAGAGACCCAGTACTTC.